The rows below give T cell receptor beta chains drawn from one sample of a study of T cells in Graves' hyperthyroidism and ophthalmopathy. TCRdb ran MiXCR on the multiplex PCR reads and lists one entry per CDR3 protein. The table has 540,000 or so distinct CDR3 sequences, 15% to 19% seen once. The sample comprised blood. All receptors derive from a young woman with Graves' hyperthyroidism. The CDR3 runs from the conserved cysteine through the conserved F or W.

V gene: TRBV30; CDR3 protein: CAWSPTTEKLFF
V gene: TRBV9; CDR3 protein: CASSVSTSGSTTDTQYF
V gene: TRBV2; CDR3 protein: CASSSGTGTVPVEQYF
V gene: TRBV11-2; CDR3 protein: CASSLEASGRITDTQHF
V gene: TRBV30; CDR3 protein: CAWRAGGRDTGELFF
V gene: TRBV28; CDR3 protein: CASSLSAGGTPYEQYF
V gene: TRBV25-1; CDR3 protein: CASSEYNLTASPKNIQYF
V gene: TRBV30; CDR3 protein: CAWSVLGDRGDQPQHF
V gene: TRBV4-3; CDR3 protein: CASSQGTSGRVYEQFF
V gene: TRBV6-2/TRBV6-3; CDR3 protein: CASSYSRGTSGRGEQFF
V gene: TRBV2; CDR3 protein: CASSELAYDTQYF
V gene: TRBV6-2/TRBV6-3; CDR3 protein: CATNGPNQPQHF
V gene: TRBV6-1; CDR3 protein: CASRMTGGNSPLHF
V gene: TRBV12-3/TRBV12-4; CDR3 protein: CASSFRENEQFF
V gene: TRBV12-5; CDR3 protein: CASCSGSPGETQYF
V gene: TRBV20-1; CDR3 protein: CSAITSGSSRSSYNEQFF
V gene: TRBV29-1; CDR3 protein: CSVDRGNTGELFF
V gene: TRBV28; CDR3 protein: CASSLGGGRAPYEQYF
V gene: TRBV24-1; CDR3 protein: CATSERRASSYNEQFF
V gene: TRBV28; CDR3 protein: CASSSSAGASEQFF
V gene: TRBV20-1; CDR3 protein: CSARDLEPHEGGELFF
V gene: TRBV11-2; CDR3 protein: CASSLVGSYNEQFF
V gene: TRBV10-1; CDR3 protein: CASSEGDLSGNTIYF
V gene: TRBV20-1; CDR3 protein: CSARLDEQYF
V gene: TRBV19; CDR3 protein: CASSVIGGTGELFF
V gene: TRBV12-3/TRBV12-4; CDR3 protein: CASSLAGQPEKLFF
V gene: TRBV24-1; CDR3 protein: CATSDSGGHRIYEQYF
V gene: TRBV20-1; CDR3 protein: CSARSGAKTEAFF
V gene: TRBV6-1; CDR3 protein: CATTPGPQSTDTQYF
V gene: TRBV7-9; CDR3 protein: CASSRDSLYEQYF
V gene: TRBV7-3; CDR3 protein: CASSLLPGDGKYNEQFF
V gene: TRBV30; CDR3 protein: CAWSVRLTGELFF
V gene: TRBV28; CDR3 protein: CASSLNLGVGGYEQYF
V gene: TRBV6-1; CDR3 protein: CASSPRQSGNTIYF
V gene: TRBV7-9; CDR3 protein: CASSGRQGAMDEQFF
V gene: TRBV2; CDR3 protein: CASSAAKITADTQYF
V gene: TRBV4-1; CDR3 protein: CASSQSSGRSTDTQYF
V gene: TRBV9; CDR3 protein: CASSVGGTTGMHEQYF
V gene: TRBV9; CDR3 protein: CASSPRRTSGRNTGELFF
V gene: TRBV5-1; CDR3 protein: CASLGLGAGTDTQYF
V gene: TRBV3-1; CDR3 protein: CASSRDLNEQFF
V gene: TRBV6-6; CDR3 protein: CASSYSYRVPYQPQHF
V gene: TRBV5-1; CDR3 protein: CASSFVGVEGTEAFF
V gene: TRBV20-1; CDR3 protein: CSASGLAPFAVQFF
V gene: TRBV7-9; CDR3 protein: CASSLTTGGNSPLHF
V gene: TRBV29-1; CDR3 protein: CSVSLLDRVPPGYTF
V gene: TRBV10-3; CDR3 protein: CAISEPQGVGSYEQYF
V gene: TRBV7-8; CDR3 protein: CASSLVGGAIQETQYF
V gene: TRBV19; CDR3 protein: CASSIGPGFHEQFF
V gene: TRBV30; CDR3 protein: CAWSVIGVNPASNTEAFF
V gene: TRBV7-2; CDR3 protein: CASSFGRDQPQHF